This T cell receptor (beta chain) is from a study of regulatory T cells in long-lasting Graves disease. As for the study in general: Persistent cases were those of Graves' disease that involved over 5 years of antithyroid drugs with positive TSH receptor antibodies. Findings and limits, study-wide: For persistent Graves' patients, TCR diversity was lower than for newly diagnosed ones.

The time point was: persistent/refractory GD, antithyroid drugs over 5 years with positive TRAb. With RNA extracted from PBMCs as input, the TCR library was made. From each patient, around 9 milliliters of peripheral blood was drawn and collected into an EDTA anticoagulant tube. A word on this clonotype: Its antigen is unidentified.

CDR3 length: 15 amino acids. V shed 4 bases and J shed 1 base, with 11 bases lying between them. CDR1 SGDLS and CDR2 YYNGEE come from the germline V gene. Through Arm-PCR of CDR3 regions and iRepertoire HTBI primers, TCR beta libraries were built. From the multiplex PCR reads, TCRdb called clonotypes with MiXCR, one entry per CDR3 protein. The data hold about 660,000 distinct CDR3 sequences, with around 30% observed a single time. The chain combines TRBV9 with TRBJ1-4; perhaps TRBD1 as D (6 bases). The receptor was isolated from a female donor with Graves disease. The specimen was peripheral blood mononuclear cells (PBMCs), collected when the disease was refractory, from a patient treated with antithyroid drugs. The CDR3 region is CASSKQGLTNEKLFF. The DNA of the CDR3 is TGTGCCAGCAGCAAACAGGGTCTAACTAATGAAAAACTGTTTTTT. Full variable domain (remainder filled in from reference TRBV9 and TRBJ1-4): DSGVTQTPKHLITATGQRVTLRCSPRSGDLSVYWYQQSLDQGLQFLIQYYNGEERAKGNILERFSAQQFPDLHSELNLSSLELGDSALYFCASSKQGLTNEKLFFGSGTQLSVL.